This T cell receptor beta chain derives from a study of T cells after yellow fever vaccination. CDR1 is PRHDT and CDR2 is FYEKMQ in the germline V gene (reference sequence). Trimming at V came to 4 bases and at J to 3 bases, leaving 4 bases not matched to a gene. CDR3 length equals 14 residues. This clonotype was counted many times. TCRdb reanalysed the 5' RACE reads using MiXCR and keeps one entry per CDR3 protein. The table shows more than 15,000 distinct CDR3 sequences, with over 3.5% occurring only once. The source was PBMCs, either bulk or a sorted T-cell subset (CD4+, CD8+, memory, or dextramer-sorted; not recorded which), collected 15 days after the yellow fever booster vaccination. This clonotype originated in a man aged 30 to 45 who received the YFV17D yellow fever vaccine. The chain carries TRBV13 and TRBJ2-7, with 9 bases lining up with TRBD1. In DNA, the CDR3 is TGTGCCAGCAGCTCCGGGACAGGGTTCTACGAGCAGTACTTC. Translated, it gives CASSSGTGFYEQYF.